Listed below are T cell receptor beta chains from one sample, sequenced in a study of blood T cell repertoires in COVID-19. Sequenced by immunoSEQ multiplex PCR; TCRdb stores in-frame clones only, minus some. The sample records 80,000 to 95,000 clones, roughly 85% being singletons. The sample consisted of peripheral blood. The receptors stem from an older man with acute or convalescent COVID-19. Each CDR3 is given with its conserved first and last residue. Fields, in order: D gene, V gene, clone size, J gene, CDR3 protein, CDR3 DNA. The D gene is left open where the match is weak. Clone sizes are given selectively: once, few, many, or a class where the clone is expanded.

d_gene: -
v_gene: TRBV28
abundance: -
j_gene: TRBJ2-1
CDR3aa: CASSPAPSSYNEQFF
CDR3nt: TGTGCCAGCTCTCCCGCGCCTAGCAGCTACAATGAGCAGTTCTTC

d_gene: TRBD1
v_gene: TRBV24-1
abundance: -
j_gene: TRBJ1-4
CDR3aa: CATSDNGQGREKLFF
CDR3nt: TGTGCCACCAGTGATAACGGACAGGGTCGAGAAAAACTGTTTTTT

d_gene: -
v_gene: TRBV2
abundance: -
j_gene: TRBJ1-2
CDR3aa: CASRQTGGEGYTF
CDR3nt: TGTGCCAGCAGGCAAACGGGGGGCGAGGGCTACACCTTC

d_gene: -
v_gene: TRBV5-1
abundance: few
j_gene: TRBJ2-7
CDR3aa: CASSLVAGSHEQYF
CDR3nt: TGCGCCAGCAGCTTGGTGGCAGGGTCCCACGAGCAGTACTTC

d_gene: TRBD2
v_gene: TRBV2
abundance: -
j_gene: TRBJ2-3
CDR3aa: CASSEILAGSTDTQYF
CDR3nt: TGTGCCAGCAGTGAAATACTAGCGGGAAGCACAGATACGCAGTATTTT

d_gene: TRBD2
v_gene: TRBV28
abundance: -
j_gene: TRBJ2-5
CDR3aa: CASSFLAGQETQYF
CDR3nt: TGTGCCAGCAGTTTTCTAGCGGGACAAGAGACCCAGTACTTC

d_gene: TRBD2
v_gene: TRBV29-1
abundance: -
j_gene: TRBJ2-3
CDR3aa: CSVRTSSHTQYF
CDR3nt: TGCAGCGTGAGGACTAGTTCACATACGCAGTATTTT

d_gene: TRBD2
v_gene: TRBV5-6
abundance: -
j_gene: TRBJ2-5
CDR3aa: CASSLAAGWAGETQYF
CDR3nt: TGTGCCAGCAGCTTGGCAGCGGGGTGGGCGGGGGAGACCCAGTACTTC

d_gene: -
v_gene: TRBV18
abundance: -
j_gene: TRBJ2-3
CDR3aa: CASSPLGASTDTQYF
CDR3nt: TGTGCCAGCTCACCTCTGGGGGCTAGCACAGATACGCAGTATTTT

d_gene: -
v_gene: TRBV4-1
abundance: -
j_gene: TRBJ1-3
CDR3aa: CASSQDPARNTIYF
CDR3nt: TGCGCCAGCAGCCAAGATCCAGCCAGGAACACCATATATTTT

d_gene: TRBD1
v_gene: TRBV10-1
abundance: -
j_gene: TRBJ2-7
CDR3aa: CASSEAPGQGQDEQYF
CDR3nt: TGCGCCAGCAGTGAGGCTCCGGGACAGGGGCAGGACGAGCAGTACTTC

d_gene: -
v_gene: TRBV27
abundance: -
j_gene: TRBJ2-3
CDR3aa: CASSSKLAADTDTQYF
CDR3nt: TGTGCCAGCAGTTCCAAACTAGCTGCCGACACAGATACGCAGTATTTT

d_gene: -
v_gene: TRBV6-5
abundance: -
j_gene: TRBJ1-5
CDR3aa: CASRPGRYQEPQHF
CDR3nt: TGTGCCAGCCGGCCAGGGCGCTACCAGGAGCCCCAGCATTTT

d_gene: TRBD1
v_gene: TRBV5-5
abundance: -
j_gene: TRBJ1-4
CDR3aa: CASSPTGDGKLFF
CDR3nt: TGTGCCAGCAGCCCTACAGGGGACGGAAAACTGTTTTTT

d_gene: -
v_gene: TRBV7-2
abundance: -
j_gene: TRBJ2-3
CDR3aa: CASSLGGARDTQYF
CDR3nt: TGTGCCAGCAGCTTGGGGGGGGCCCGAGATACGCAGTATTTT

d_gene: -
v_gene: TRBV27
abundance: -
j_gene: TRBJ2-3
CDR3aa: CASTRGLMGTDTQYF
CDR3nt: TGTGCCAGCACCAGAGGGTTGATGGGCACAGATACGCAGTATTTT

d_gene: -
v_gene: TRBV18
abundance: once
j_gene: TRBJ1-5
CDR3aa: CASSQSYNQPQHF
CDR3nt: TGTGCCAGCTCACAGAGTTACAATCAGCCCCAGCATTTT

d_gene: TRBD2
v_gene: TRBV27
abundance: -
j_gene: TRBJ2-7
CDR3aa: CASCRTSGYEQYF
CDR3nt: TGTGCCTCGTGTCGGACTAGCGGCTACGAGCAGTACTTC

d_gene: TRBD2
v_gene: TRBV18
abundance: once
j_gene: TRBJ2-3
CDR3aa: CASSLTSGSTDTQYF
CDR3nt: TGTGCCAGCTCACTGACTAGCGGGAGTACAGATACGCAGTATTTT

d_gene: TRBD2
v_gene: TRBV6-5
abundance: -
j_gene: TRBJ2-7
CDR3aa: CASSLLAGAGEQYF
CDR3nt: TGTGCCAGCAGTTTACTAGCGGGAGCTGGCGAGCAGTACTTC

d_gene: TRBD1
v_gene: TRBV28
abundance: -
j_gene: TRBJ1-2
CDR3aa: CASSRGQGTGYTF
CDR3nt: TGTGCCAGCAGTAGGGGACAGGGTACAGGCTACACCTTC

d_gene: -
v_gene: TRBV18
abundance: -
j_gene: TRBJ1-2
CDR3aa: CASSPTQASTSGYTF
CDR3nt: TGTGCCAGCTCACCTACGCAGGCGTCAACCTCGGGCTACACCTTC

d_gene: -
v_gene: TRBV6-5
abundance: once
j_gene: TRBJ2-3
CDR3aa: CASSLLGYTDTQYF
CDR3nt: TGTGCCAGCAGTCTCCTAGGTTACACAGATACGCAGTATTTT

d_gene: -
v_gene: TRBV6-2/TRBV6-3
abundance: -
j_gene: TRBJ1-6
CDR3aa: CASSYQRGNNSPLHF
CDR3nt: TGTGCCAGCAGTTACCAACGGGGGAATAATTCACCCCTCCACTTT

d_gene: -
v_gene: TRBV19
abundance: -
j_gene: TRBJ1-5
CDR3aa: CASSISAGQGRNQPQHF
CDR3nt: TGTGCCAGTAGTATAAGTGCTGGGCAGGGCCGGAATCAGCCCCAGCATTTT

d_gene: TRBD2
v_gene: TRBV25-1
abundance: -
j_gene: TRBJ2-7
CDR3aa: CASSETRLAESYEQYF
CDR3nt: TGTGCCAGCAGTGAAACCCGACTAGCGGAGTCCTACGAGCAGTACTTC

d_gene: TRBD2
v_gene: TRBV18
abundance: -
j_gene: TRBJ2-3
CDR3aa: CASSPAGGVTDTQYF
CDR3nt: TGTGCCAGCTCACCTGCGGGGGGCGTGACAGATACGCAGTATTTT

d_gene: -
v_gene: TRBV4-1
abundance: -
j_gene: TRBJ2-6
CDR3aa: CASSLDAGANVLTF
CDR3nt: TGCGCCAGCAGTTTAGATGCTGGGGCCAACGTCCTGACTTTC

d_gene: TRBD2
v_gene: TRBV11-2
abundance: -
j_gene: TRBJ2-3
CDR3aa: CASSFNSVAGSTDTQYF
CDR3nt: TGTGCCAGCAGCTTTAACTCGGTAGCGGGTAGCACAGATACGCAGTATTTT

d_gene: TRBD1
v_gene: TRBV5-1
abundance: few
j_gene: TRBJ1-5
CDR3aa: CASSVGTGNQPQHF
CDR3nt: TGCGCCAGCAGCGTTGGGACAGGAAATCAGCCCCAGCATTTT

d_gene: TRBD2
v_gene: TRBV4-2
abundance: -
j_gene: TRBJ2-1
CDR3aa: CASSLQAGAGAYNEQFF
CDR3nt: TGTGCCAGCAGCCTCCAGGCCGGAGCGGGGGCCTACAATGAGCAGTTCTTC